A selection of T cell receptor beta chains follows, all from one sample in a study of cytomegalovirus exposure and HLA in healthy donors. Libraries were prepared by immunoSEQ multiplex PCR; TCRdb keeps only in-frame clonotypes and omits some of them. Of approximately 60,000 clones in the sample, just under 85% were seen once. Sequencing used PBMCs. These receptor sequences come from a man in his forties in good health and CMV-seronegative. Each CDR3 is given with its conserved first and last residue. D genes are given only for firm matches. Clone size is not always given. Where it is, it says once, few, many or a class for expanded clones.

cdr3_nt cdr3_aa d_call j_call v_call clone_size
TGTGCCAGCTCACCACTAGCAGTCGGACAGGGGCCTAACTATGGCTACACCTTC CASSPLAVGQGPNYGYTF TRBD1 TRBJ1-2 TRBV18 NA
TGTGCCTGGAGTGTGGGGGGTTCGGCTTTAGGAGCTTTCTTT CAWSVGGSALGAFF NA TRBJ1-1 TRBV30 NA
TGTGCCATCAGTGAGGCCGGGACAGGTAACGGCTACACCTTC CAISEAGTGNGYTF TRBD1 TRBJ1-2 TRBV10-3 once
TGTGCCAGCAGCCCACCTCTTCGGGACAGGGCTGGAAACACCATATATTTT CASSPPLRDRAGNTIYF TRBD1 TRBJ1-3 TRBV7-9 NA
TGTGCCAGCAGCCGCGGGGAGACTGAAGCTTTCTTT CASSRGETEAFF NA TRBJ1-1 TRBV7-8 NA
TGTGCCAGCAGCGGATGGACAGCCCAAGGAACTGAAGCTTTCTTT CASSGWTAQGTEAFF NA TRBJ1-1 TRBV7-2 NA
TGTGCCAGCAGCTTAATCGGCAGAGGGCACACCGGGGAGCTGTTTTTT CASSLIGRGHTGELFF NA TRBJ2-2 TRBV7-8 once
TGTGCCATCGGGACAGGGGGATCTGGGGCCAACGTCCTGACTTTC CAIGTGGSGANVLTF TRBD1 TRBJ2-6 TRBV10-3 NA
TGTGCCAGCTCGCGCGGACAGACGAACACTGAAGCTTTCTTT CASSRGQTNTEAFF NA TRBJ1-1 TRBV18 NA
TGTGCAAGTCGCCCCAGACTAGCGGGGCGTAGCACAGATACGCAGTATTTT CASRPRLAGRSTDTQYF NA TRBJ2-3 TRBV12-2 NA
TGCGCCAGCAGACGATCAGGGGAAGGCACCGGGGAGCTGTTTTTT CASRRSGEGTGELFF NA TRBJ2-2 TRBV4-3 NA
TGTGCCAGCAGTTACAGCGGCGCATCGGACTATGGCTACACCTTC CASSYSGASDYGYTF NA TRBJ1-2 TRBV6-5 NA
TGTGCCAGCAGTTTGGCCGGGACAGGGTCTGGCTACACCTTC CASSLAGTGSGYTF TRBD1 TRBJ1-2 TRBV27 NA
TGTGCCAGCAGTTCCTTCGGGACAGGGGTGTATGGCTACACCTTC CASSSFGTGVYGYTF TRBD1 TRBJ1-2 TRBV28 NA
TGTGCCAGCAGCTTGGGTATACAGGTTAACTATGGCTACACCTTC CASSLGIQVNYGYTF NA TRBJ1-2 TRBV5-6 NA
TGTGCCAGCAGTTCCTGGCAGGGGGTCACTGAAGCTTTCTTT CASSSWQGVTEAFF TRBD1 TRBJ1-1 TRBV6-5 few
TGTGCCAGCAGCTTAGAGTCTAGCGGGGAGACAGATACGCAGTATTTT CASSLESSGETDTQYF TRBD2 TRBJ2-3 TRBV13 NA
TGTGCCAGCACAGGTAGCGGACACGAGGGTCATGGCTACACCTTC CASTGSGHEGHGYTF NA TRBJ1-2 TRBV28 NA
TGTGCCAGCAGCCCCCGGCTAGCGGGGCTCTACAATGAGCAGTTCTTC CASSPRLAGLYNEQFF TRBD2 TRBJ2-1 TRBV14 once
TGTGCCTGGAGCCCCGGACAGGGCTACGAGCAGTACTTC CAWSPGQGYEQYF TRBD1 TRBJ2-7 TRBV30 NA
TGCAGCGGGAAGCCCTACAGGGGTGAGCAGTTCTTC CSGKPYRGEQFF TRBD1 TRBJ2-1 TRBV29-1 NA
TGTGCCAGCAGCGCACTCCCGGGACAGGGGCGATCTGGTAATTCACCCCTCCACTTT CASSALPGQGRSGNSPLHF TRBD1 TRBJ1-6 TRBV9 NA
TGTGCCTGGAATATGCCAGGGAGGGACCCTGAAGCTTTCTTT CAWNMPGRDPEAFF NA TRBJ1-1 TRBV30 NA
TGTGCCAGCGGGAGCAGGAACACTGAAGCTTTCTTT CASGSRNTEAFF NA TRBJ1-1 TRBV28 once
TGCAGCGTTGGAACAGGGGGCCAAGGCTACACCTTC CSVGTGGQGYTF TRBD1 TRBJ1-2 TRBV29-1 once
TGTGCCAGCAGTTCCACCACTAGCGGGGGGGTCGAGCAGTTCTTC CASSSTTSGGVEQFF TRBD2 TRBJ2-1 TRBV6-5 few
TGTGCCAGTAGTATGTACCATCCCAAGCCCCAAGAGACCCAGTACTTC CASSMYHPKPQETQYF NA TRBJ2-5 TRBV19 NA